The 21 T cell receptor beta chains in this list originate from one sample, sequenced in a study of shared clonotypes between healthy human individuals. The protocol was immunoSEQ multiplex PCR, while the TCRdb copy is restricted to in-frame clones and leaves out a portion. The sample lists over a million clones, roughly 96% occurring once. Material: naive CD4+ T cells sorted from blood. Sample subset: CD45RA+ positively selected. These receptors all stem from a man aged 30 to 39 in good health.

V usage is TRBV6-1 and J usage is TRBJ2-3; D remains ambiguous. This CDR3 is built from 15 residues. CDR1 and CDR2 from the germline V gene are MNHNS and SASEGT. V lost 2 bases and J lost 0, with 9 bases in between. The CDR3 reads CASSEIASSTDTQYF. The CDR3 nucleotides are TGTGCCAGCAGTGAAATTGCCTCTAGCACAGATACGCAGTATTTT.

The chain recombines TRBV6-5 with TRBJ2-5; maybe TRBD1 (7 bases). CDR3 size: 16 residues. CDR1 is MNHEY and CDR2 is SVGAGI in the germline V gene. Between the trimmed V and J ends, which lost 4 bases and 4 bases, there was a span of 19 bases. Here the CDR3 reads CASSFSLSGGGETQYF. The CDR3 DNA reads TGTGCCAGCAGTTTTTCCCTATCAGGGGGAGGAGAGACCCAGTACTTC.

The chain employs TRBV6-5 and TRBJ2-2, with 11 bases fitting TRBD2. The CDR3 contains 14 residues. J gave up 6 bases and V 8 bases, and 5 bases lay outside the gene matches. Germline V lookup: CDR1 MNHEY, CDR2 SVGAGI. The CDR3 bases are TGTGCCAGCGTTGGACTAGCGGGTGCCGGGGAGCTGTTTTTT. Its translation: CASVGLAGAGELFF.

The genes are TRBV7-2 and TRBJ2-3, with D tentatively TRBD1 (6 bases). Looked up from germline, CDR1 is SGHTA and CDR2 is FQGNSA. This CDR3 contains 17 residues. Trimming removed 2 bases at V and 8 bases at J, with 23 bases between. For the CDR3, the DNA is TGTGCCAGCAGCTTAATGTACAGGGCGACTTTTATTGCTACGCAGTATTTT. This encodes CASSLMYRATFIATQYF.

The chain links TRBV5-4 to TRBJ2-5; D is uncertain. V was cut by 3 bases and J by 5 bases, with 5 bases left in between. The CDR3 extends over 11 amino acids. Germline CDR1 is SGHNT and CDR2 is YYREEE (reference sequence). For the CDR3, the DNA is TGTGCCAGCAGCTCTATGGAGACCCAGTACTTC. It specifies CASSSMETQYF.

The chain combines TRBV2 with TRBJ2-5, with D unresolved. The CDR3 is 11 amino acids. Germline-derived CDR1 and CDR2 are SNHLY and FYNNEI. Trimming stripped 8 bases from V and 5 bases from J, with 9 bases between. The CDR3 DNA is TGTGCCAGCGGTCCGTTGGAGACCCAGTACTTC. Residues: CASGPLETQYF.

CDR3 amino acids: CATSRDPRRTNINEQFF. The CDR3 DNA is TGTGCCACCAGCAGAGATCCAAGGAGGACTAATATAAATGAGCAGTTCTTC. The V call is TRBV15, the J call TRBJ2-1; perhaps TRBD2 as D (6 bases). The germline gives CDR1 LNHNV, CDR2 YYDKDF (reference sequence). Trimming cost V 0 bases and J 7 bases, with 19 bases left between them. This CDR3 comprises 17 residues.

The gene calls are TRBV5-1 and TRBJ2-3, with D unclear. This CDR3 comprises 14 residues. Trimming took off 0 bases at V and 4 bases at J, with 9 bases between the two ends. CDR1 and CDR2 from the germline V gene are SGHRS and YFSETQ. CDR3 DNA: TGCGCCAGCAGCTTGGAAAGGGTTGCAGATACGCAGTATTTT. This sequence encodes CASSLERVADTQYF.

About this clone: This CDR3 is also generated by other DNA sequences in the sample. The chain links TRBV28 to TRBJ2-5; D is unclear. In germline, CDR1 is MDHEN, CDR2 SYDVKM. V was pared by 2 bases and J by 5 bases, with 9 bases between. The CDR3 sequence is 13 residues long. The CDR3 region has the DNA TGTGCCAGCAGTTTAGGTAGCCAGGAGACCCAGTACTTC. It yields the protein CASSLGSQETQYF.

The CDR3 protein is CASSVSGYQNTEAFF. The CDR3 DNA reads as TGCGCCAGCAGCGTATCAGGGTACCAAAACACTGAAGCTTTCTTT. The chain couples TRBV5-1 to TRBJ1-1; tentatively, D is TRBD1 (5 bases). The CDR3 extends over 15 amino acids. V lost 4 bases and J lost 2, with 15 bases in between. Germline V CDR1 and CDR2: SGHRS, YFSETQ.

The CDR3 is CASSLGVPYEQYF. The CDR3 coding sequence is TGTGCCAGCAGCTTAGGGGTTCCCTACGAGCAGTACTTC. This chain uses TRBV7-2 with TRBJ2-7; D not resolved. The CDR3 consists of 13 residues. Trimming removed 1 base at V and 2 bases at J, with 6 bases between. Germline assignment: CDR1 SGHTA and CDR2 FQGNSA.

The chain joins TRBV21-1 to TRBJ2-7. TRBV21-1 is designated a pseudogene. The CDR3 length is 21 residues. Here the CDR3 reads CASSNSKRGLSVGASYDEQYF. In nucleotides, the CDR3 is TGTGCCAGCAGCAATTCTAAGAGAGGCTTATCGGTCGGGGCTTCCTACGACGAGCAGTACTTC.

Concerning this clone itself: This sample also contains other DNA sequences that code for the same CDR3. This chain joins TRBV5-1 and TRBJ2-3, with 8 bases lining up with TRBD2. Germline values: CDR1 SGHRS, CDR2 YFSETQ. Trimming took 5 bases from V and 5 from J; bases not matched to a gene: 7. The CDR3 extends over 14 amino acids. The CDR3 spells CASSLAGRGDTQYF. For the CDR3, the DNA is TGCGCCAGCAGTTTAGCGGGAAGGGGAGATACGCAGTATTTT.

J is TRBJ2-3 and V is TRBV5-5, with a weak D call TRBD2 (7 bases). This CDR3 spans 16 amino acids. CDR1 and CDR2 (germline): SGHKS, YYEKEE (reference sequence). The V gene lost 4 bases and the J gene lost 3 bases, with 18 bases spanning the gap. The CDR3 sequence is CASSPVGGGVTDTQYF. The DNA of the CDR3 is TGTGCCAGCAGCCCGGTAGGGGGAGGGGTTACAGATACGCAGTATTTT.

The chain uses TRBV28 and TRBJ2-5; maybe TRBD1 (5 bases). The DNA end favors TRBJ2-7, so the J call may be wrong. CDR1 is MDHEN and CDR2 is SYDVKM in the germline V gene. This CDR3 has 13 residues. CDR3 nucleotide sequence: TGTGCCAGCATGGCCGGACACCACTACGAGCAGTACTTC. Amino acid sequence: CASMAGHHYEQYF.

This chain's CDR3 is CASSETGHTGELFF. In DNA form, the CDR3 reads TGTGCCAGCAGCGAAACAGGGCACACCGGGGAGCTGTTTTTT. The rearrangement joins TRBV11-2 to TRBJ2-2, with a tentative D call TRBD1 (6 bases). Germline V gene data show CDR1 as SGHAT and CDR2 as FQNNGV. This CDR3 is 14 amino acids long. Trimming removed 5 bases from V and 3 bases from J, with 10 bases in between. The variable domain in full, with the rest retrieved from reference TRBV11-2 and TRBJ2-2, is EAGVAQSPRYKIIEKRQSVAFWCNPISGHATLYWYQQILGQGPKLLIQFQNNGVVDDSQLPKDRFSAERLKGVDSTLKIQPAKLEDSAVYLCASSETGHTGELFFGEGSRLTVL.

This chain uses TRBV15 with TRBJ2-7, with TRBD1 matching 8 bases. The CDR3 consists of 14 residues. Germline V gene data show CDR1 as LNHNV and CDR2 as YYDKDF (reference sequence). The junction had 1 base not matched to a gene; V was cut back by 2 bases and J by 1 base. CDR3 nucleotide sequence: TGTGCCACCAGCAGACAGGGGGCTTCCTACGAGCAGTACTTC. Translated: CATSRQGASYEQYF.

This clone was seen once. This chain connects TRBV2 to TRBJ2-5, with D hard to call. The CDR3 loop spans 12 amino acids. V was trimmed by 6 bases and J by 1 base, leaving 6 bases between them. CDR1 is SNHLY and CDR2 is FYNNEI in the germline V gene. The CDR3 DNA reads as TGTGCCAGCAGCACAACCCAAGAGACCCAGTACTTC. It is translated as CASSTTQETQYF.

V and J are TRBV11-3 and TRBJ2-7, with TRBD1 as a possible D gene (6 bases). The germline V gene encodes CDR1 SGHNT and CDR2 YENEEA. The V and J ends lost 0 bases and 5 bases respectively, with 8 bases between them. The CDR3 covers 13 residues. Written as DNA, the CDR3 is TGTGCCAGCAGCTTAGAGGGGGCCGACGAGCAGTACTTC. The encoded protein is CASSLEGADEQYF.

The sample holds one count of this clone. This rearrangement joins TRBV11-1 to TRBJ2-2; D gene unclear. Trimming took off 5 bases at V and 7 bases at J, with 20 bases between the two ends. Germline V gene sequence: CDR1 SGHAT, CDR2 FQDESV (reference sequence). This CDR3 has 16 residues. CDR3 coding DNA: TGTGCCAGCAGCGCCCGGACGAGTTTTCTTAACGGGGAGCTGTTTTTT. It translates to CASSARTSFLNGELFF.

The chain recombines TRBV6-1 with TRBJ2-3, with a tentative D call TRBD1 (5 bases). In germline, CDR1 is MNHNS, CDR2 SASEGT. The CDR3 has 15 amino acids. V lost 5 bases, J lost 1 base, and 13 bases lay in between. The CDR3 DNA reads TGTGCCAGCAGTAAACAGGTTTTGGGCACAGATACGCAGTATTTT. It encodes CASSKQVLGTDTQYF.